This is a list of T cell receptor beta chains from one sample in a study of blood T cell repertoires in COVID-19. The method was immunoSEQ multiplex PCR; TCRdb's version includes in-frame clones alone and lacks a portion of them. This sample has about 140,000 clones, with 60% to 80% found just once. The sequenced material came from PBMCs or T cells enriched from blood (not recorded which). The receptors were sampled from a woman in her forties or fifties who had recovered from COVID-19. The CDR3 runs from the conserved cysteine through the conserved F or W. D genes are given only for firm matches. Clone sizes are given selectively: once, few, many, or a class where the clone is expanded.

length: 14; J: TRBJ2-7; size: once; V: TRBV7-2; D: .; CDR3: CASSLSSFDYEQYF; DNA: TGTGCCAGCAGCTTATCGAGCTTCGACTACGAGCAGTACTTC
length: 13; J: TRBJ2-7; size: few; V: TRBV5-1; D: TRBD2; CDR3: CASSTAGAYEQYF; DNA: TGCGCCAGCAGCACCGCGGGAGCCTACGAGCAGTACTTC
length: 17; J: TRBJ1-5; size: .; V: TRBV10-2; D: TRBD1; CDR3: CASSESRTGTRNQPQHF; DNA: TGCGCCAGCAGTGAGTCGCGGACAGGGACTCGTAATCAGCCCCAGCATTTT
length: 15; J: TRBJ2-7; size: few; V: TRBV25-1; D: TRBD2; CDR3: CASSGTSGGTYEQYF; DNA: TGTGCCAGCAGTGGGACTAGCGGGGGGACCTACGAGCAGTACTTC
length: 14; J: TRBJ1-4; size: .; V: TRBV2; D: .; CDR3: CASSVNGEGEKLFF; DNA: TGTGCCAGCAGTGTTAATGGCGAGGGAGAAAAACTGTTTTTT
length: 15; J: TRBJ1-2; size: .; V: TRBV28; D: .; CDR3: CASSLAAVGSYGYTF; DNA: TGTGCCAGCAGTTTAGCGGCGGTGGGTAGCTATGGCTACACCTTC
length: 14; J: TRBJ1-2; size: few; V: TRBV5-1; D: TRBD1; CDR3: CASSLGQGIGGYTF; DNA: TGCGCCAGCAGCTTGGGACAGGGGATCGGTGGCTACACCTTC
length: 17; J: TRBJ2-2; size: .; V: TRBV27; D: TRBD2; CDR3: CASSSQTSGRSTGELFF; DNA: TGTGCCAGCAGTTCCCAGACTAGCGGGAGATCCACCGGGGAGCTGTTTTTT
length: 13; J: TRBJ1-2; size: medium-sized; V: TRBV27; D: .; CDR3: CASSLGRTYGYTF; DNA: TGTGCCAGCAGTTTAGGCAGAACCTATGGCTACACCTTC
length: 14; J: TRBJ2-4; size: .; V: TRBV13; D: .; CDR3: CASSPPGIKNIQYF; DNA: TGTGCCAGCAGCCCCCCAGGAATAAAAAACATTCAGTACTTC
length: 15; J: TRBJ1-6; size: .; V: TRBV19; D: TRBD1; CDR3: CASSIRTGVNSPLHF; DNA: TGTGCCAGTAGTATTCGGACAGGGGTAAATTCACCCCTCCACTTT
length: 20; J: TRBJ2-1; size: .; V: TRBV21-1; D: .; CDR3: CASSKGGVRQTSANGNEQFF; DNA: TGTGCCAGCAGCAAAGGTGGGGTCAGACAGACTAGCGCGAATGGCAATGAGCAGTTCTTC
length: 17; J: TRBJ1-5; size: .; V: TRBV7-8; D: TRBD1; CDR3: CASSLAAGGSRNQPQHF; DNA: TGTGCCAGCAGCTTAGCTGCAGGGGGAAGTCGGAATCAGCCCCAGCATTTT
length: 13; J: TRBJ2-3; size: .; V: TRBV7-3; D: .; CDR3: CASGHGGEDTQYF; DNA: TGTGCCAGCGGGCACGGGGGTGAAGATACGCAGTATTTT
length: 13; J: TRBJ2-4; size: .; V: TRBV29-1; D: TRBD1; CDR3: CSGGQGSKNIQYF; DNA: TGCAGCGGTGGACAGGGTAGCAAAAACATTCAGTACTTC
length: 14; J: TRBJ1-5; size: .; V: TRBV30; D: TRBD1; CDR3: CAWSVYRDSQPQHF; DNA: TGTGCCTGGAGTGTATACAGGGACAGTCAGCCCCAGCATTTT
length: 16; J: TRBJ1-5; size: .; V: TRBV4-1; D: .; CDR3: CASSHYLGGGNQPQHF; DNA: TGCGCCAGCAGCCATTATCTCGGAGGGGGCAATCAGCCCCAGCATTTT
length: 16; J: TRBJ1-3; size: .; V: TRBV12-2; D: .; CDR3: CASRLGTVRDGNTIYF; DNA: TGTGCAAGTCGCTTAGGGACAGTTAGGGATGGAAACACCATATATTTT
length: 16; J: TRBJ1-2; size: .; V: TRBV3-1/TRBV3-2; D: TRBD1; CDR3: CASSQKGTGQNYGYTF; DNA: TGTGCCAGCAGCCAGAAAGGGACAGGGCAAAACTATGGCTACACCTTC
length: 15; J: TRBJ2-7; size: .; V: TRBV6-6; D: .; CDR3: CASSYMQGTVYEQYF; DNA: TGTGCCAGCAGTTACATGCAGGGAACTGTCTACGAGCAGTACTTC
length: 16; J: TRBJ1-6; size: once; V: TRBV21-1; D: .; CDR3: CASSKAQGTGNSPLHF; DNA: TGTGCCAGCAGCAAAGCGCAAGGGACAGGTAATTCACCCCTCCACTTT